This TCR beta chain was profiled in a study of T cell responses to AZD1222 COVID-19 vaccine. Study-level findings and limits: At 160-218 and 743-854, vaccine-associated CD4 TCRs were dominant, and they spanned spike. At baseline, just five to seven AZD1222 recipients tested seropositive. Nearly half of unique spike-specific TCRs reportedly avoided B.1.351 and B.1.1.7 mutated regions. It should be noted that donors were predominantly white British and more often female, and clonal diversity was possibly underestimated.

For this clone: Its antigen remains unknown.

Trimming shortened V by 8 bases and J by 7 bases, and 21 bases separated the two germline ends. The V gene's germline CDR1 is SGHAT and CDR2 FQNNGV. This CDR3 has 14 residues. Assay: immunoSEQ multiplex PCR; the TCRdb copy retains only in-frame clones and omits some. The sample includes 150,000 to 200,000 clones, more than 85% seen only once; the top ten take approximately 4%. The sample consisted of peripheral blood, taken on day 0 of AZD1222 vaccination. The TCR was taken from an adult in good health. This chain links TRBV11-2 with TRBJ2-7; a weak D match, TRBD2 (6 bases). CDR3 region: CASHSETSVEEQYF. CDR3 DNA sequence: TGTGCCAGCCACTCTGAGACTAGTGTCGAGGAGCAGTACTTC.